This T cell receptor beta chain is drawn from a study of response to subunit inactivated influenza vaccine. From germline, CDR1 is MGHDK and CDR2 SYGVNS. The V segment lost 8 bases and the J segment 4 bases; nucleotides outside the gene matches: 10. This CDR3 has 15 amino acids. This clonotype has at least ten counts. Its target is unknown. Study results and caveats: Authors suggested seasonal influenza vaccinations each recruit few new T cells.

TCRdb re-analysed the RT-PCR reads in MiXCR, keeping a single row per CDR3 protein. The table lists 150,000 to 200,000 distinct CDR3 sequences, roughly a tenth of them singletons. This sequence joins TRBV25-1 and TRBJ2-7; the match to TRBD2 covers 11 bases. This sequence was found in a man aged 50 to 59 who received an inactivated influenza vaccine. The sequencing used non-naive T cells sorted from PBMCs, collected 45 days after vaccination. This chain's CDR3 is CASEPTSGRWYEQYF. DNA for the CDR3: TGTGCCAGCGAGCCAACTAGCGGGAGATGGTACGAGCAGTACTTC.